The clone carrying this T cell receptor beta chain was picked up a small number of times. Its antigen remains unknown. These data originate in a study of T cells in Graves' hyperthyroidism and ophthalmopathy. For the study at large: The blood sample was taken at first diagnosis, before treatment began. Findings and caveats of the study: Blood also showed most of the thyroid clonotypes that were expanded above 0.001. From stable hyperthyroidism, ophthalmopathy was set apart by a 13 V-J model.

Researchers took RNA transcripts and amplified the TCR beta CDR3 regions from them. During a first-round RT-PCR of the TCR CDR3, the HTBI primer set was used. TCRdb called the multiplex PCR reads again in MiXCR, with one record for every CDR3 protein. The data contain more than 300,000 distinct CDR3 sequences, about 12% of them singletons. Trimming left V 3 bases short and J 7 bases short, with 10 bases between. Germline assignment: CDR1 SGHNT and CDR2 YYREEE (reference sequence). The CDR3 has 13 residues. The J gene is TRBJ1-4, the V gene TRBV5-4; the D is unclear. The source material was blood. This receptor was identified in a woman aged 18 to 35 with Graves' hyperthyroidism. The CDR3: CASSSWGTEKLFF. CDR3 DNA sequence: TGTGCCAGCAGCTCCTGGGGAACTGAAAAACTGTTTTTT.